A selection of T cell receptor beta chains follows, all from one sample in a study of blood T cell repertoires in COVID-19. Only in-frame clones appear in the TCRdb table, and some are missing; sequencing was by immunoSEQ multiplex PCR. The sample includes about 15,000 clones, over 80% seen only once; the top ten take 16%. The sample consisted of peripheral blood. The source of these receptors is a human donor in a cohort sampled during active COVID-19. The CDR3 runs from the conserved cysteine through the conserved F or W. Each record gives: D gene, V gene, clone size, J gene, CDR3 DNA, CDR3 protein. D genes are given only for firm matches. Clone sizes are given selectively: once, few, many, or a class where the clone is expanded.

NA	TRBV21-1	NA	TRBJ1-1	TGTGCCAGCAGCAAAGCTCCATTCGACAGGGGGGGAGAGAACACTGAAGCTTTCTTT	CASSKAPFDRGGENTEAFF
TRBD2	TRBV7-6	NA	TRBJ2-7	TGTGCCAGCAGCCCCAGACTAGCGGGGGACTCCTACGAGCAGTACTTC	CASSPRLAGDSYEQYF
NA	TRBV4-3	NA	TRBJ1-5	TGCGCCAGCAGCCAAGATAGGGGGTATAGCAATCAGCCCCAGCATTTT	CASSQDRGYSNQPQHF
TRBD2	TRBV7-6	NA	TRBJ2-7	TGTGCCAGCAGCTTAGCGAACACCGCCGGGACTAGGCAGGGCGAGCAGTACTTC	CASSLANTAGTRQGEQYF
NA	TRBV6-5	NA	TRBJ2-5	TGTGCCAGCAGGGAGGGAGAGACCCAGTACTTC	CASREGETQYF
NA	TRBV5-4	NA	TRBJ1-4	TGTGCCAGCAGCTTGTTCGACGGATACGGGGAACTGTTTTTT	CASSLFDGYGELFF
NA	TRBV7-2	NA	TRBJ1-4	TGTGCCAGCAGCTTTAACAGGAAAAATGAAAAACTGTTTTTT	CASSFNRKNEKLFF
NA	TRBV29-1	NA	TRBJ2-1	TGCAGCGTTATACCGGTAAATGAGCAGTTCTTC	CSVIPVNEQFF
TRBD1	TRBV19	NA	TRBJ2-7	TGTGCCAGTAGGAATCCCGGGACAGCGTCGTACGAGCAGTACTTC	CASRNPGTASYEQYF
NA	TRBV29-1	medium-sized	TRBJ2-6	TGCAGCGTTGCGACAGGAGCCAACGTCCTGACTTTC	CSVATGANVLTF
TRBD1	TRBV5-1	NA	TRBJ2-7	TGCGCCAGCAGCTTGGCCCCGGGACAGGGAACCTACGAGCAGTACTTC	CASSLAPGQGTYEQYF
NA	TRBV11-2	few	TRBJ1-3	TGTGCCAGCAGCTTATCCCGACTTGGGAACACCATATATTTT	CASSLSRLGNTIYF
NA	TRBV28	medium-sized	TRBJ1-4	TGTGCCAGCAGTTTGTCGGGGTCCGGAACTAATGAAAAACTGTTTTTT	CASSLSGSGTNEKLFF
TRBD1	TRBV25-1	NA	TRBJ2-2	TGTGCCAGCAGACAGACAGGGGTCAACACCGGGGAGCTGTTTTTT	CASRQTGVNTGELFF
NA	TRBV4-3	NA	TRBJ1-6	TGCGCCAGCAGCCCCAGCCCGGACAGATTTAGGAGCTCCTATAATTCACCCCTCCACTTT	CASSPSPDRFRSSYNSPLHF
TRBD1	TRBV28	NA	TRBJ1-5	TGTGCCACCCGTCTTGGAGGGGGCGGTCAGCCCCAGCATTTT	CATRLGGGGQPQHF
TRBD2	TRBV9	NA	TRBJ2-2	TGTGCCAGCAGCGTAGCGGGAGGGCCTCACGGGGAGCTGTTTTTT	CASSVAGGPHGELFF
NA	TRBV6-6	NA	TRBJ2-7	TGTGCCAGCAGTTACTCTAAGGGGGCCTACGAGCAGTACTTC	CASSYSKGAYEQYF
NA	TRBV2	NA	TRBJ2-5	TGTGCCAGCAGGCCCCAGACTGGAAAGCACGAGACCCAGTACTTC	CASRPQTGKHETQYF
NA	TRBV28	few	TRBJ1-6	TGTGCCAGCAGGGACAGTTCTAATTCACCCCTCCACTTT	CASRDSSNSPLHF
TRBD2	TRBV6-2/TRBV6-3	NA	TRBJ2-5	TGTGCCAGCAGTTACTCGAAACAGCGGGGAAGAACCCAAGAGACCCAGTACTTC	CASSYSKQRGRTQETQYF
NA	TRBV4-1	few	TRBJ2-7	TGCGCCAGCAGCCAAGAGTGGAGGAGTTACGAGCAGTACTTC	CASSQEWRSYEQYF
TRBD2	TRBV28	NA	TRBJ2-7	TGTGCCAGCAGGGGGAGCGGGAGGAGGAAGAGCGAGCAGTACTTC	CASRGSGRRKSEQYF
TRBD1	TRBV24-1	few	TRBJ2-5	TGTGCCACCTCGACAGGGATTAAAGAGACCCAGTACTTC	CATSTGIKETQYF
NA	TRBV5-1	NA	TRBJ2-7	TGCGCCAGCAGCTTGGTCGGGTCCAACTACGAGCAGTACTTC	CASSLVGSNYEQYF
NA	TRBV7-2	NA	TRBJ2-5	TGTGCCAGCAGCTTACCAGGAAAAGAGACCCAGTACTTC	CASSLPGKETQYF
TRBD1	TRBV5-1	NA	TRBJ2-2	TGCGCCAGCAGCTTGCTCGAGGGGGCGGCCGGGGAGCTGTTTTTT	CASSLLEGAAGELFF
NA	TRBV3-1/TRBV3-2	NA	TRBJ2-3	TGTGCCAGCAGCCAAACGGACGGCGGGGCAGATACGCAGTATTTT	CASSQTDGGADTQYF
TRBD1	TRBV3-1/TRBV3-2	NA	TRBJ1-1	TGTGCCAGCAGCCAAGCACCCGGGACAGGGGCCATTGAAGCTTTCTTT	CASSQAPGTGAIEAFF
NA	TRBV7-2	NA	TRBJ1-3	TGTGCCAGCAGCTTATCGGGGATCACCTCTGGAAACACCATATATTTT	CASSLSGITSGNTIYF
TRBD2	TRBV6-5	NA	TRBJ2-7	TGTGCCAGCAGTCGGACTAGCGGGGCCTCCTACGAGCAGTACTTC	CASSRTSGASYEQYF
NA	TRBV6-1	NA	TRBJ1-1	TGTGCCAGCAGTGCGGGGGAACGCCTTGCGAACACTGAAGCTTTCTTT	CASSAGERLANTEAFF